The 17 T cell receptor beta chains in this list originate from one sample, sequenced in a study of CD8+ T cells in alopecia areata. cDNA reverse transcribed from extracted RNA served as the sequencing template. Clones were sequenced by immunoSEQ multiplex PCR, and TCRdb holds only the in-frame ones, with some missing. The data hold fewer than 200,000 clones, with 60% to 75% observed a single time. Treatment here: oral pan-JAK inhibitor, 5-10 mg twice daily. The material was CD4+ T cells sorted from blood, obtained at week 24, from a patient treated with tofacitinib. The receptors shown here come from a human donor with alopecia areata.

V gene TRBV11-2 combines with J gene TRBJ2-3, with 7 bases matching TRBD1. This CDR3 spans 13 amino acids. V gave up 5 bases and J gave up 6 bases; unmatched junction bases: 5. Germline CDR1 reads SGHAT; CDR2 reads FQNNGV. In DNA, the CDR3 is TGTGCCAGCAGCCCATTGACAGGGGATACGCAGTATTTT. Its protein product is CASSPLTGDTQYF.

The chain couples TRBV14 to TRBJ1-2; tentative D call: TRBD1 (6 bases). Looked up from germline, CDR1 is SGHDN and CDR2 is FVKESK. This CDR3 spans 15 amino acids. Trimming removed 1 base at V and 0 bases at J, with 9 bases between. The CDR3 is CASSQVQGTNYGYTF. For the CDR3, the DNA is TGTGCCAGCAGCCAAGTACAGGGAACTAACTATGGCTACACCTTC.

The chain recombines TRBV6-5 with TRBJ2-1; 9 nucleotides match TRBD2. Germline-derived CDR1 and CDR2 are MNHEY and SVGAGI. J was trimmed by 4 bases and V by 7 bases; bases with no gene match: 8. There are 15 residues in the CDR3. CDR3 DNA sequence: TGTGCCAGCAAGGGAGGGAGCGGGGGGTACAATGAGCAGTTCTTC. It codes for CASKGGSGGYNEQFF.

The V and J genes are TRBV10-2 and TRBJ1-2, with D maybe TRBD1 (5 bases). The V end was cut by 6 bases, the J end by 8 bases, with 16 bases between. CDR1 WSHSY and CDR2 SAAADI come from the germline V gene. The CDR3 loop spans 13 amino acids. Here the CDR3 DNA reads TGCGCCAGCAGGGCGGGACCGATCTCCGGCTACACCTTC. It codes for CASRAGPISGYTF.

V and J are TRBV18 and TRBJ1-3; D uncertain. Trimming shortened V by 3 bases and J by 0 bases, and 6 bases separated the two germline ends. The germline gives CDR1 KGHSH, CDR2 LQKENI. CDR3 length: 14 residues. CDR3 sequence reads: CASSPVDSGNTIYF. CDR3 DNA sequence: TGTGCCAGCTCACCGGTGGACTCTGGAAACACCATATATTTT.

The V gene is TRBV9, the J gene TRBJ1-6; D uncertain. Germline-derived CDR1 and CDR2 are SGDLS and YYNGEE. Trimming left V 3 bases short and J 8 bases short, with 9 bases between. CDR3 length: 13 amino acids. The CDR3 spells CASSASSDSPLHF. The CDR3 coding sequence is TGTGCCAGCAGCGCGAGTAGTGATTCACCCCTCCACTTT.

This chain joins TRBV5-1 and TRBJ1-4, with 7 bases matching TRBD1. Trimming took 6 bases from V and 7 from J; bases not matched to a gene: 9. From germline, CDR1 is SGHRS and CDR2 YFSETQ. CDR3 length: 14 amino acids. The DNA of the CDR3 is TGCGCCAGCAACCAGGGGGTCGGTGGTGAAAAACTGTTTTTT. Its protein product is CASNQGVGGEKLFF. Based on the CDR3 plus reference TRBV5-1 and TRBJ1-4, the full variable domain is KAGVTQTPRYLIKTRGQQVTLSCSPISGHRSVSWYQQTPGQGLQFLFEYFSETQRNKGNFPGRFSGRQFSNSRSEMNVSTLELGDSALYLCASNQGVGGEKLFFGSGTQLSVL.

V is TRBV6-5 and J is TRBJ2-7, with no clear D. The length of the CDR3 is 13 residues. Germline loops: CDR1 MNHEY, CDR2 SVGAGI. The ends were cut back, 4 bases at V and 1 base at J, with 8 bases in the middle. The CDR3 nucleotides are TGTGCCAGCAGTTCCGGACGGTCCTACGAGCAGTACTTC. Protein product: CASSSGRSYEQYF.

The V and J genes are TRBV7-2 and TRBJ2-3; D ambiguous. The CDR3 extends over 12 amino acids. Per germline, CDR1 SGHTA and CDR2 FQGNSA. Trimming removed 3 bases from V and 15 bases from J, with 16 bases in between. CDR3 loop: CASSFRVGHSYF. CDR3 in DNA: TGTGCCAGCAGCTTTAGGGTCGGTCACAGTTATTTT. Variable domain in full (rest from reference TRBV7-2 and TRBJ2-3): GAGVSQSPSNKVTEKGKDVELRCDPISGHTALYWYRQSLGQGLEFLIYFQGNSAPDKSGLPSDRFSAERTGGSVSTLTIQRTQQEDSAVYLCASSFRVGHSYFGPGTRLTVL.

This rearrangement joins TRBV7-9 to TRBJ2-7, with D tentatively TRBD1 (6 bases). Germline CDR1 SEHNR, CDR2 FQNEAQ (reference sequence). The CDR3 runs 13 residues. Deletions cut 0 bases from V and 6 bases from J, with 9 bases between. The CDR3 nucleotides are TGTGCCAGCAGCTTAGCGACAGGTGGCGAGCAGTACTTC. Protein: CASSLATGGEQYF.

The genes are TRBV29-1 and TRBJ2-1; 11 bases fit TRBD2. This CDR3 is built from 15 residues. Germline CDR1 reads SQVTM; CDR2 reads ANQGSEA. Trimming cost V 0 bases and J 7 bases; bases outside gene matches: 5. The CDR3 sequence is CSVEDPLAGGNEQFF. The CDR3 DNA follows: TGCAGCGTTGAAGATCCCCTAGCGGGGGGAAATGAGCAGTTCTTC.

This clone was seen more than once but under ten times. The rearrangement joins TRBV5-1 to TRBJ2-1; weak D call: TRBD2 (7 bases). The CDR3 loop spans 15 amino acids. Germline V gene sequence: CDR1 SGHRS, CDR2 YFSETQ. The ends were cut back, 4 bases at V and 0 bases at J, with 11 bases in the middle. The CDR3 coding sequence is TGCGCCAGCAGCGGGGCGGGGGCCTCCTACAATGAGCAGTTCTTC. This gives the protein CASSGAGASYNEQFF.

The chain uses TRBV30 and TRBJ1-2; D might be TRBD1 (6 bases). This CDR3 comprises 15 residues. In germline, CDR1 is GTSNPN, CDR2 SVGIG (reference sequence). The V end was cut by 3 bases, the J end by 6 bases, with 20 bases between. Here the CDR3 reads CAWRPLDRSDDGYTF. For the CDR3, the DNA is TGTGCCTGGAGGCCCCTCGACAGGTCTGATGATGGCTACACCTTC.

V gene TRBV5-6 combines with J gene TRBJ2-7; 7 nucleotides line up with TRBD1. The CDR3 covers 15 residues. Germline values: CDR1 SGHDT, CDR2 YYEEEE. J was trimmed by 8 bases and V by 4 bases; bases with no gene match: 15. The CDR3 sequence: CASSRYTGVLAQQYF. The CDR3 DNA reads as TGTGCCAGCAGCCGATACACAGGGGTCCTCGCGCAGCAGTACTTC. Combining the CDR3 with reference TRBV5-6 and TRBJ2-7 gives the whole variable domain DAGVTQSPTHLIKTRGQQVTLRCSPKSGHDTVSWYQQALGQGPQFIFQYYEEEERQRGNFPDRFSGHQFPNYSSELNVNALLLGDSALYLCASSRYTGVLAQQYFGPGTRLTVT.

This sequence joins TRBV5-1 and TRBJ2-2, with D possibly matching TRBD1 (5 bases). The CDR3 covers 14 residues. In germline, CDR1 is SGHRS, CDR2 YFSETQ. Trimming cost V 1 base and J 6 bases, with 10 bases left between them. CDR3 amino acids: CASSLIDSSGELFF. In DNA form, the CDR3 reads TGCGCCAGCAGCTTGATCGACAGTTCCGGGGAGCTGTTTTTT.

V and J are TRBV9 and TRBJ1-1; 7 positions agree with TRBD1. CDR1 is SGDLS, CDR2 YYNGEE, per germline. The ends lost 4 bases at V and 2 bases at J; junction bases unmatched: 2. The CDR3 length is 13 residues. Here the CDR3 reads CASSQGGNTEAFF. The CDR3 coding sequence is TGTGCCAGCAGCCAGGGGGGTAACACTGAAGCTTTCTTT.

The rearrangement uses TRBV5-6 and TRBJ2-3, with TRBD2 matching 7 bases. Trimming cost V 0 bases and J 1 base; bases outside gene matches: 2. This CDR3 spans 15 amino acids. Looked up from germline, CDR1 is SGHDT and CDR2 is YYEEEE. CDR3 sequence (DNA): TGTGCCAGCAGCTTGGTGACTAGCCGCACAGATACGCAGTATTTT. Translating gives CASSLVTSRTDTQYF.